This T cell receptor beta chain was found in a study of blood T cell repertoires in COVID-19. Generated by immunoSEQ multiplex PCR, the TCRdb table keeps only in-frame clones and is missing some. The sample carries some 250,000 clones, around 87% recorded once. The CDR3 contains 15 residues. Trimming removed 0 bases at V and 7 bases at J, with 15 bases between. Germline V gene lookup returns CDR1 SEHNR and CDR2 FQNEAQ (reference sequence). V gene TRBV7-9 combines with J gene TRBJ1-2, with D hard to call. Sequencing used peripheral blood. The sequence came from a woman aged 55-69 years with COVID-19, enrolled during active disease. In DNA form, the CDR3 reads TGTGCCAGCAGCTTAGCTGCCGGCCTCACAGCTGGCTACACCTTC. It specifies CASSLAAGLTAGYTF.